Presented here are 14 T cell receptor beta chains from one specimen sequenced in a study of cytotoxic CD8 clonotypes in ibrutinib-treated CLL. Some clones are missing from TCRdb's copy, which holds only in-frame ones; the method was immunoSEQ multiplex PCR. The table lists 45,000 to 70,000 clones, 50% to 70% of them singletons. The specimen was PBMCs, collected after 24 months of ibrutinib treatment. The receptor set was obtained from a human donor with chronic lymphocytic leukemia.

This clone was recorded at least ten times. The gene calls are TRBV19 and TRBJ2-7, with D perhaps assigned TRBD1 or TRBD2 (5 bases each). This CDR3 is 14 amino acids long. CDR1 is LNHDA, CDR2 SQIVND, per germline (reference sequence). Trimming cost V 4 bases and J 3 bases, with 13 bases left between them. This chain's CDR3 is CASSKRRDGYEQYF. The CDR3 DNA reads TGTGCCAGTAGTAAAAGACGGGACGGCTACGAGCAGTACTTC.

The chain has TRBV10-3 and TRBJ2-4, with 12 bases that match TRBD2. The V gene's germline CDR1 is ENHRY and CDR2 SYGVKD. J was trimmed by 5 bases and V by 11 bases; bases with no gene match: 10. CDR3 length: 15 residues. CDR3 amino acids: CASSLTSGSQNIQYF. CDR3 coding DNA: TGTGCCTCCTCATTGACTAGCGGGAGCCAAAACATTCAGTACTTC.

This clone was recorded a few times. CDR3 sequence: CASSQDGGRPDTQYF. As DNA, the CDR3 is TGTGCCAGCAGCCAAGATGGTGGCAGACCAGATACGCAGTATTTT. This chain links TRBV14 with TRBJ2-3; no clear D. The length of the CDR3 is 15 residues. Deletions cut 0 bases from V and 4 bases from J, with 11 bases between. CDR1 SGHDN and CDR2 FVKESK come from the germline V gene.

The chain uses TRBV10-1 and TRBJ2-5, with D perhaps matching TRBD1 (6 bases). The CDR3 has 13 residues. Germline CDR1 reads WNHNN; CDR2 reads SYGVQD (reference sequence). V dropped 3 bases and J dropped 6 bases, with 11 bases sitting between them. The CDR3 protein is CASSDRGRKTQYF. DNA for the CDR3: TGCGCCAGCAGTGACAGGGGCAGGAAGACCCAGTACTTC.

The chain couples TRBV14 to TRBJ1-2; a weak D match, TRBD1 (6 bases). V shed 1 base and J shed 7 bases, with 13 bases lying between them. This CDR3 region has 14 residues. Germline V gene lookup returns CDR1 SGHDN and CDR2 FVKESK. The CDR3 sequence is CASSQANRESGYTF. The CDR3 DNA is TGTGCCAGCAGCCAAGCAAACAGGGAGTCTGGCTACACCTTC. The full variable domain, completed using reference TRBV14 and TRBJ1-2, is EAGVTQFPSHSVIEKGQTVTLRCDPISGHDNLYWYRRVMGKEIKFLLHFVKESKQDESGMPNNRFLAERTGGTYSTLKVQPAELEDSGVYFCASSQANRESGYTFGSGTRLTVV.

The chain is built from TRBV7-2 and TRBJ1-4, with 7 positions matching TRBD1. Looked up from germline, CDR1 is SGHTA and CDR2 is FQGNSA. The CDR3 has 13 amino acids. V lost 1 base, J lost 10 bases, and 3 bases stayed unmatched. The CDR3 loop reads CASSLGPGGKLFF. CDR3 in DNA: TGTGCCAGCAGCTTAGGACCAGGGGGAAAACTGTTTTTT.

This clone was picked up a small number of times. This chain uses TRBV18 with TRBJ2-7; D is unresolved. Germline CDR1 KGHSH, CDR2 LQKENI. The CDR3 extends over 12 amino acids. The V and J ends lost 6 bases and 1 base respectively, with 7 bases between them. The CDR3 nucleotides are TGTGCCAGCTCGACTGTTTCCTACGAGCAGTACTTC. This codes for CASSTVSYEQYF.

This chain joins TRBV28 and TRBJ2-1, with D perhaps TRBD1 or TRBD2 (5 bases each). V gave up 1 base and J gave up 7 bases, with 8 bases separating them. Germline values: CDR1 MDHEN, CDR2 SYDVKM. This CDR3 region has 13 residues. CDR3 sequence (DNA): TGTGCCAGCAGTTTATACGAGGGGAATGAGCAGTTCTTC. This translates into CASSLYEGNEQFF. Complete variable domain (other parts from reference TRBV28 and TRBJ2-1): DVKVTQSSRYLVKRTGEKVFLECVQDMDHENMFWYRQDPGLGLRLIYFSYDVKMKEKGDIPEGYSVSREKKERFSLILESASTNQTSMYLCASSLYEGNEQFFGPGTRLTVL.

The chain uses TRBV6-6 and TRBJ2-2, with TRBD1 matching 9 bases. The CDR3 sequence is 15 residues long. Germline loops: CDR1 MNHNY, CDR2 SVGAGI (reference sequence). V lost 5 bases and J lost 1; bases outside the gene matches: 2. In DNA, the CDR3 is TGTGCCAGCAGTCCGGACAGGGGGAACACCGGGGAGCTGTTTTTT. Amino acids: CASSPDRGNTGELFF.

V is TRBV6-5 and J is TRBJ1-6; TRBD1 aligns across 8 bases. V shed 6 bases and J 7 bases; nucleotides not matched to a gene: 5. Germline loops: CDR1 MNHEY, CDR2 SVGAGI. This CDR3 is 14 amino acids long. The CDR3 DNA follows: TGTGCCAGCAGATTCCAGGGGGCGAATTCACCCCTCCACTTT. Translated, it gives CASRFQGANSPLHF.

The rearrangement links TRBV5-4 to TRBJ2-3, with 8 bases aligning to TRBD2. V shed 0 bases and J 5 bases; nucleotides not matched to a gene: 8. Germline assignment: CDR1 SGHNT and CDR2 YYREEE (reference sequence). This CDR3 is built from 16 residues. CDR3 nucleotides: TGTGCCAGCAGCTTGGCCCCGGGGGGGCCAATAGATACGCAGTATTTT. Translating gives CASSLAPGGPIDTQYF.

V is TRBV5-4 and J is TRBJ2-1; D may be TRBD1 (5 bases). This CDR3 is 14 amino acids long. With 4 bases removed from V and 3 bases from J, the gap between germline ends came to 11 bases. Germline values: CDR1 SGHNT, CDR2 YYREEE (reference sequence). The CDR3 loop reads CASSAARDYNEQFF. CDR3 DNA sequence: TGTGCCAGCAGCGCCGCCAGGGACTACAATGAGCAGTTCTTC.

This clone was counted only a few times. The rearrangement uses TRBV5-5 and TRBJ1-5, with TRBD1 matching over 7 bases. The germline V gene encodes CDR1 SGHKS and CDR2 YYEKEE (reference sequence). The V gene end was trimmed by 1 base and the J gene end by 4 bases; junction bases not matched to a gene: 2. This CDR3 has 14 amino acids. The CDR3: CASSLWDSNQPQHF. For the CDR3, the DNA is TGTGCCAGCAGCTTGTGGGACAGTAATCAGCCCCAGCATTTT. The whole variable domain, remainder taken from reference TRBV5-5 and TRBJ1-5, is DAGVTQSPTHLIKTRGQQVTLRCSPISGHKSVSWYQQVLGQGPQFIFQYYEKEERGRGNFPDRFSARQFPNYSSELNVNALLLGDSALYLCASSLWDSNQPQHFGDGTRLSIL.

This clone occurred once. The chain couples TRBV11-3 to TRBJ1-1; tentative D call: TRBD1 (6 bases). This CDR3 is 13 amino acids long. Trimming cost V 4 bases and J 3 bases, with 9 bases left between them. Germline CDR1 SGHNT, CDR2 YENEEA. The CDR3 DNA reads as TGTGCCAGCAGCTGGGACACCGACACTGAAGCTTTCTTT. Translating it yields CASSWDTDTEAFF.